Below, 3 T cell receptor beta chains from the same sample are listed, as sequenced in a study of T-cell memory formation after mild COVID-19. TCRdb ran MiXCR on the 5' RACE reads and lists one entry per CDR3 protein. Of roughly 190,000 distinct CDR3 sequences in the sample, 27% were seen once. The specimen was PBMCs or a T cell subset sorted from them (not recorded which). The source of these receptors is an adult woman who had mild COVID-19 (a few samples of this study predate the infection). Cell type and time point are not known.

V usage is TRBV7-9 and J usage is TRBJ2-7, with D maybe TRBD2 (6 bases). V was pared by 4 bases and J by 7 bases, with 20 bases between. CDR3 size: 15 residues. Germline V gene lookup returns CDR1 SEHNR and CDR2 FQNEAQ (reference sequence). This CDR3 is CASSSGGASGLEQYF. CDR3 DNA sequence: TGTGCCAGCAGCTCCGGAGGGGCCAGCGGTTTGGAGCAGTACTTC.

This clonotype turned up a few times. CDR3 coding DNA: TGTGCCAGCAGCCCACCAGCCGGGACAGGGTTGGGGGAGCAGTACTTC. Translation gives CASSPPAGTGLGEQYF. The chain joins TRBV7-9 to TRBJ2-7; 9 bases fit TRBD1. The CDR3 contains 16 residues. Germline CDR1 reads SEHNR; CDR2 reads FQNEAQ (reference sequence). J gave up 7 bases and V 5 bases, and 15 bases lay outside the gene matches.

The V and J genes are TRBV4-1 and TRBJ1-5; no definite D call. V was clipped by 0 bases and J by 2 bases, with 8 bases between them. Germline V lookup: CDR1 MGHRA, CDR2 YSYEKL. The CDR3 consists of 15 residues. The CDR3 loop reads CASSQDGTGNQPQHF. CDR3 nucleotides: TGCGCCAGCAGCCAAGATGGCACGGGCAATCAGCCCCAGCATTTT.